These 20 T cell receptor beta chains were sequenced from one sample in a study of immune cell composition in non-small cell lung cancer. Sequencing used immunoSEQ multiplex PCR; TCRdb keeps in-frame clones, though not all of them. This table holds 5,000 to 7,000 clones, roughly 85% found once. Normal lung sampling was at least 3 cm from the tumour, as distant as possible. Specimen: non-adjacent lung tissue. The source is a human donor with non-small cell lung cancer.

This clone was counted once. This rearrangement joins TRBV7-9 to TRBJ1-2; perhaps TRBD1 as D (6 bases). This CDR3 spans 15 amino acids. Germline CDR1 reads SEHNR; CDR2 reads FQNEAQ (reference sequence). The V and J ends lost 2 bases and 1 base respectively, with 11 bases between them. The CDR3 is CASSLSKQGNYGYTF. The CDR3 nucleotides are TGTGCCAGCAGCTTATCGAAACAGGGTAACTATGGCTACACCTTC.

In its sample, this clone was seen a few times. The chain carries TRBV6-5 and TRBJ1-3, with D hard to call. The CDR3 is 13 residues long. The germline V and J ends were trimmed by 4 bases and 0 bases, with 4 bases remaining between them. The germline gives CDR1 MNHEY, CDR2 SVGAGI. The CDR3 bases are TGTGCCAGCAGTTCCCTCTCTGGAAACACCATATATTTT. Residues: CASSSLSGNTIYF.

This chain uses TRBV7-9 with TRBJ2-2; TRBD1 agrees at 9 bases. V lost 1 base and J lost 5; bases outside the gene matches: 5. Germline values: CDR1 SEHNR, CDR2 FQNEAQ (reference sequence). The CDR3 runs to 16 residues. CDR3 residues: CASSLVRDRETGELFF. CDR3 nucleotides: TGTGCCAGCAGCTTAGTCCGGGACAGGGAAACCGGGGAGCTGTTTTTT.

This chain uses TRBV30 with TRBJ1-4; D remains unclear. V was trimmed by 2 bases and J by 8 bases, leaving 24 bases between them. The CDR3 contains 17 residues. Germline V gives CDR1 GTSNPN, CDR2 SVGIG (reference sequence). The CDR3 protein is CAWSPIPGSGLREKLFF. Written as DNA, the CDR3 is TGTGCCTGGAGTCCGATTCCGGGATCTGGATTAAGGGAAAAACTGTTTTTT.

The chain joins TRBV2 to TRBJ2-7; 12 nucleotides align to TRBD2. V lost 5 bases and J lost 6; bases outside the gene matches: 11. There are 16 residues in the CDR3. The V gene's germline CDR1 is SNHLY and CDR2 FYNNEI. The chain's CDR3 is CASSITSSGRASEQYF. The CDR3 nucleotides read TGTGCCAGCAGTATAACCTCTAGCGGGAGGGCTTCCGAGCAGTACTTC.

The chain has TRBV12-5 and TRBJ2-7, with TRBD2 identical over 7 bases. The J segment lost 12 bases and the V segment lost 5 bases, leaving 13 bases of the junction unmatched. From germline, CDR1 is LGHNT and CDR2 FRNRAP. This CDR3 is built from 13 residues. In nucleotides, the CDR3 is TGTGCTAGTGGTCATAACCCGGGGGGAAGGTCGTACTTC. It specifies CASGHNPGGRSYF.

The CDR3, as DNA: TGTGCCAGCAGCCAAGAAGTTTCAGATGAGCAGTTCTTC. Encoded protein: CASSQEVSDEQFF. The chain has TRBV4-2 and TRBJ2-1; D gene uncertain. Germline assignment: CDR1 LGHNA and CDR2 YNFKEQ. The CDR3 totals 13 residues. Trimming left V 0 bases short and J 8 bases short, with 8 bases between.

In its sample, this clone was seen a few times. This rearrangement joins TRBV14 to TRBJ2-7, with a tentative D call TRBD1 (5 bases). This CDR3 spans 15 amino acids. The V and J ends lost 0 bases and 2 bases respectively, with 11 bases between them. Germline values: CDR1 SGHDN, CDR2 FVKESK. CDR3 loop: CASSQEKGLPYEQYF. In DNA, the CDR3 is TGTGCCAGCAGCCAAGAAAAGGGGCTGCCCTACGAGCAGTACTTC.

V usage is TRBV6-5 and J usage is TRBJ2-7, with D tentatively TRBD2 (5 bases). Looked up from germline, CDR1 is MNHEY and CDR2 is SVGAGI. Trimming cost V 7 bases and J 4 bases, with 14 bases left between them. The CDR3 consists of 13 residues. Here the CDR3 reads CASNNAGGYEQYF. The DNA of the CDR3 is TGTGCCAGCAACAACGCGGGTGGGTACGAGCAGTACTTC.

The CDR3 spells CASSPRTSGNADEQFF. As DNA, the CDR3 is TGTGCCAGTAGTCCCAGGACTAGCGGGAACGCAGATGAGCAGTTCTTC. The chain uses TRBV19 and TRBJ2-1; TRBD2 matches at 12 bases. This CDR3 has 16 residues. J gave up 8 bases and V 5 bases, and 10 bases lay outside the gene matches. CDR1 is LNHDA, CDR2 SQIVND, per germline (reference sequence).

This clone turned up a few times. V gene TRBV4-3 combines with J gene TRBJ2-7; D gene ambiguous. With 0 bases removed from V and 9 bases from J, the gap between germline ends came to 21 bases. The CDR3 covers 16 residues. Germline lookup yields CDR1 LGHNA and CDR2 YSLEER. In DNA form, the CDR3 reads TGCGCCAGCAGCCAAGATGTCATGGGCACCCTTACGTGGCAGTACTTC. Amino acids: CASSQDVMGTLTWQYF.

The CDR3 bases are TGTGCCAGTAATACCCGACAGGGGGCACAGCCCCAGCATTTT. It is translated as CASNTRQGAQPQHF. The J gene is TRBJ1-5, the V gene TRBV19; 10 bases line up with TRBD1. In germline, CDR1 is LNHDA, CDR2 SQIVND (reference sequence). Losses at the gene ends were 7 bases for V and 7 bases for J; bases not matched to a gene: 7. The CDR3 extends over 14 amino acids.

The chain employs TRBV7-2 and TRBJ2-7, with 10 bases aligning to TRBD1. The ends lost 2 bases at V and 2 bases at J; junction bases unmatched: 3. CDR3 length: 15 residues. Germline-derived CDR1 and CDR2 are SGHTA and FQGNSA. CDR3 bases: TGTGCCAGCAGCTTAATCGGGACAGGGGCCTACGAGCAGTACTTC. Protein: CASSLIGTGAYEQYF.

This clone was detected only once. This same CDR3 is encoded by further DNA sequences in the sample. For the CDR3, the DNA is TGCGCCAGCAGCGTGACAGGGACCTCCTACAATGAGCAGTTCTTC. It yields the protein CASSVTGTSYNEQFF. J is TRBJ2-1 and V is TRBV5-1; TRBD1 matches at 7 bases. Germline CDR1 reads SGHRS; CDR2 reads YFSETQ. This CDR3 spans 15 amino acids. With 4 bases clipped from V and 0 bases from J, the junction kept 4 bases outside the gene matches.

The chain recombines TRBV7-7 with TRBJ2-5; TRBD2 is a possible D gene (6 bases). Trimming cost V 8 bases and J 2 bases, with 18 bases left between them. The germline gives CDR1 SSHAT, CDR2 FNYEAQ (reference sequence). The CDR3 sequence is 15 residues long. This CDR3 is CASSSSGGIQETQYF. In DNA, the CDR3 is TGTGCCAGCTCGAGTAGTGGAGGGATACAAGAGACCCAGTACTTC. Full variable domain (remainder filled in from reference TRBV7-7 and TRBJ2-5): GAGVSQSPRYKVTKRGQDVTLRCDPISSHATLYWYQQALGQGPEFLTYFNYEAQPDKSGLPSDRFSAERPEGSISTLTIQRTEQRDSAMYRCASSSSGGIQETQYFGPGTRLLVL.

The chain has TRBV5-6 and TRBJ2-7, with 7 bases fitting TRBD2. The V and J ends lost 3 bases and 5 bases, in that order; junction bases with no gene match: 5. This CDR3 has 13 residues. Germline CDR1 reads SGHDT; CDR2 reads YYEEEE. The CDR3 reads CASSSGTINEQYF. The DNA of the CDR3 is TGTGCCAGCAGCTCCGGGACTATAAACGAGCAGTACTTC.

The gene calls are TRBV6-6 and TRBJ2-7; D is perhaps TRBD2 (5 bases). V was shortened by 2 bases and J by 5 bases, with 19 bases between the two germline ends. The CDR3 length is 16 residues. CDR1 is MNHNY, CDR2 SVGAGI, per germline (reference sequence). This CDR3 reads CASSYGGRASRDEQYF. CDR3 coding DNA: TGTGCCAGCAGTTACGGCGGCCGAGCTAGCCGTGACGAGCAGTACTTC.

The CDR3 DNA reads as TGCAGCGTTGTGGACAGCTCCTACGAGCAGTACTTC. Encoded protein: CSVVDSSYEQYF. The genes are TRBV29-1 and TRBJ2-7, with D possibly being TRBD1 (6 bases). The germline V and J ends were trimmed by 4 bases and 0 bases, with 7 bases remaining between them. The germline V gene has CDR1 SQVTM and CDR2 ANQGSEA. The CDR3 has 12 residues.

The rearrangement uses TRBV5-4 and TRBJ1-2; TRBD1 aligns across 7 bases. The CDR3 totals 14 residues. Germline V lookup: CDR1 SGHNT, CDR2 YYREEE (reference sequence). V was pared by 4 bases and J by 6 bases, with 9 bases of the junction left unmatched. CDR3 residues: CASSRPTGIDGYTF. As DNA, the CDR3 is TGTGCCAGCAGCCGCCCGACAGGGATAGATGGCTACACCTTC.

The chain combines TRBV6-5 with TRBJ2-7; 8 nucleotides align to TRBD2. This CDR3 contains 16 residues. The V gene end was trimmed by 0 bases and the J gene end by 1 base; junction bases not matched to a gene: 5. The germline gives CDR1 MNHEY, CDR2 SVGAGI. The CDR3 loop reads CASSYSSRGGSYEQYF. DNA for the CDR3: TGTGCCAGCAGTTACTCAAGTCGGGGGGGATCCTACGAGCAGTACTTC.